This T cell receptor (beta chain) was recovered during a study of OX40 agonist ivuxolimab in advanced cancers. Overall study: Eligibility admitted prior anti-PD-1, anti-PD-L1 or anti-CTLA-4 therapy; around 41% had some. Study-wide results and limits: Researchers report that CD8+ T cells had, on average, more expanded clones than CD4+.

Profiling relied on immunoSEQ multiplex PCR, and the TCRdb table lists in-frame clones only, not all of them. The sample holds tens of thousands of clones; about 90% are singletons and the top ten take around 13%. On this clone: Its antigen is unidentified.

The study sampled blood at baseline, cycle 4 day 1, and cycle 7 day 1. The CDR3 totals 15 residues. V dropped 0 bases and J dropped 0; count of bases not matched to a gene: 2. Germline V CDR1 and CDR2: SGDLS, YYNGEE. The source material was CD4+ or CD8+ T cells sorted from blood, sampled in a trial of the OX40 agonist ivuxolimab. The chain couples TRBV9 to TRBJ2-7; 8 nucleotides match TRBD2. This clonotype originated in an adult with an advanced solid tumor such as melanoma, head and neck, liver or kidney cancer. The CDR3 is CASSVAGGSSYEQYF. DNA for the CDR3: TGTGCCAGCAGCGTAGCGGGAGGGAGCTCCTACGAGCAGTACTTC. The full variable domain, with the rest looked up from reference TRBV9 and TRBJ2-7, is DSGVTQTPKHLITATGQRVTLRCSPRSGDLSVYWYQQSLDQGLQFLIQYYNGEERAKGNILERFSAQQFPDLHSELNLSSLELGDSALYFCASSVAGGSSYEQYFGPGTRLTVT.